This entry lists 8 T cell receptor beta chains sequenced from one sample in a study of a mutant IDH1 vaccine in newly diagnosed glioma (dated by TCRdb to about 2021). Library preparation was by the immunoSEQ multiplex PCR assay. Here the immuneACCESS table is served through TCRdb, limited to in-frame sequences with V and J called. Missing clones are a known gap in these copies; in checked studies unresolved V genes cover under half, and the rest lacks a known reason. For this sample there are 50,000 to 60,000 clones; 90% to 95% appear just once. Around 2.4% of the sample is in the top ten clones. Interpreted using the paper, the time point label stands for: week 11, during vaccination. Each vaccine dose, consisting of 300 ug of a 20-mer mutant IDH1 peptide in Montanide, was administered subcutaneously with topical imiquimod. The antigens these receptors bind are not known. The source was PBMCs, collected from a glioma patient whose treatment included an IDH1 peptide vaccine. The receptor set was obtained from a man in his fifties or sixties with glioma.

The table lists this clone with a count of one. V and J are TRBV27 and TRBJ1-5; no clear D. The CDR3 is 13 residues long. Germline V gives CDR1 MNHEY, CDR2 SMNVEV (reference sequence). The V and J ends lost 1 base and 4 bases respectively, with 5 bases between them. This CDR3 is CASSLWGNQPQHF. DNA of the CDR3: TGTGCCAGCAGTTTATGGGGAAATCAGCCCCAGCATTTT.

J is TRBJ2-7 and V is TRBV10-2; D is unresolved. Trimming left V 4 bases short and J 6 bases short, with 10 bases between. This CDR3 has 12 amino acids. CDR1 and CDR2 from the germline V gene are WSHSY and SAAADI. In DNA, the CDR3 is TGCGCCAGCAGTGCACAGTTAACCGAGCAGTACTTC. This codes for CASSAQLTEQYF.

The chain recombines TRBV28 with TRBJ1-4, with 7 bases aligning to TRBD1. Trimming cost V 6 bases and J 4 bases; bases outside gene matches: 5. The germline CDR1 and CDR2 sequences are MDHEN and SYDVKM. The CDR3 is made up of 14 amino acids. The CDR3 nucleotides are TGTGCCAGCAGCCCGACAGGGATTAATGAAAAACTGTTTTTT. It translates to CASSPTGINEKLFF.

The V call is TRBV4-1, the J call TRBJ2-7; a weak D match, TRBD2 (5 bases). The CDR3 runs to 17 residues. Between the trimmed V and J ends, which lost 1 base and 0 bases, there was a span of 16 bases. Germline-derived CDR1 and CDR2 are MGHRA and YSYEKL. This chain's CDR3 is CASSQASSHTLSYEQYF. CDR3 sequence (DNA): TGCGCCAGCAGCCAAGCCTCTAGCCACACTCTCTCCTACGAGCAGTACTTC.

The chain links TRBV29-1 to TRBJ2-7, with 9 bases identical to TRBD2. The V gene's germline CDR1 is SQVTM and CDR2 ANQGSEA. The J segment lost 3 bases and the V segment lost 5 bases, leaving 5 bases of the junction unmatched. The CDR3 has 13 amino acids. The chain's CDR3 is CSVQQTSGYEQYF. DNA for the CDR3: TGCAGCGTTCAACAGACTAGCGGCTACGAGCAGTACTTC.

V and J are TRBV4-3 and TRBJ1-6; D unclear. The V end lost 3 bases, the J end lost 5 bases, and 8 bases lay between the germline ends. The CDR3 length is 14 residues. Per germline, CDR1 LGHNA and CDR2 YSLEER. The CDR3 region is CASSQAVHNSPLHF. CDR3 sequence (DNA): TGCGCCAGCAGCCAGGCAGTTCATAATTCACCCCTCCACTTT.

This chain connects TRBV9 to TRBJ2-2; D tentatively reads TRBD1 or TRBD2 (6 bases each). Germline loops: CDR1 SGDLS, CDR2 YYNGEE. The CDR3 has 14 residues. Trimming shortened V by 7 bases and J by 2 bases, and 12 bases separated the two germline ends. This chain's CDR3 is CASRRGLNTGELFF. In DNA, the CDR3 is TGTGCCAGCCGACGGGGGCTTAACACCGGGGAGCTGTTTTTT.

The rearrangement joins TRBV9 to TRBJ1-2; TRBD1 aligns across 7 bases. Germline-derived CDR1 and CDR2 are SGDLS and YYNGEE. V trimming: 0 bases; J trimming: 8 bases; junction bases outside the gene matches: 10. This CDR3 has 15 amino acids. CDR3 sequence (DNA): TGTGCCAGCAGCGTAGCGGGCAGGGGGACCCTCGGCTACACCTTC. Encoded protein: CASSVAGRGTLGYTF.